The 25 T cell receptor beta chains given below trace back to one sample, sequenced in a study of blood T cell repertoires in COVID-19. Clones were sequenced by immunoSEQ multiplex PCR, and TCRdb holds only the in-frame ones, with some missing. The repertoire holds roughly 70,000 clones, with 80% to 90% as singletons. What was sequenced was peripheral blood. These receptors were obtained from a woman older than 75 with active COVID-19.

Here the CDR3 DNA reads TGTGCCAGCAGTCTAGTGGGTCTCTACGAGCAGTACTTC. It yields the protein CASSLVGLYEQYF. The chain employs TRBV28 and TRBJ2-7; D gene unclear. Germline CDR1 and CDR2: MDHEN and SYDVKM. V lost 5 bases to trimming and J lost 3 bases, with 11 bases between them. The CDR3 is 13 residues long.

V is TRBV19 and J is TRBJ1-2, with 10 nucleotides matching TRBD1. Germline V gene lookup returns CDR1 LNHDA and CDR2 SQIVND (reference sequence). Trimming at V came to 6 bases and at J to 3 bases, leaving 7 bases not matched to a gene. The length of the CDR3 is 15 residues. The chain's CDR3 is CASRIGTGEDYGYTF. CDR3 nucleotide sequence: TGTGCCAGTAGGATTGGGACAGGGGAGGACTATGGCTACACCTTC. Full variable domain (outside the CDR3, taken from reference TRBV19 and TRBJ1-2): DGGITQSPKYLFRKEGQNVTLSCEQNLNHDAMYWYRQDPGQGLRLIYYSQIVNDFQKGDIAEGYSVSREKKESFPLTVTSAQKNPTAFYLCASRIGTGEDYGYTFGSGTRLTVV.

V is TRBV4-1 and J is TRBJ2-1; a weak D match, TRBD1 (5 bases). The CDR3 totals 18 residues. Per the germline V gene, CDR1 is MGHRA and CDR2 is YSYEKL. V was clipped by 0 bases and J by 3 bases, with 18 bases between them. The CDR3 protein is CASSQEGRTRAFYNEQFF. CDR3 DNA: TGCGCCAGCAGCCAAGAAGGAAGGACAAGGGCCTTCTACAATGAGCAGTTCTTC.

A word on this clone: Within the sample, other DNA sequences also encode this same CDR3. This sequence joins TRBV28 and TRBJ2-5; 9 positions match TRBD1. The CDR3 is 15 residues long. CDR1 is MDHEN, CDR2 SYDVKM, per germline. The V segment lost 3 bases and the J segment 5 bases; nucleotides outside the gene matches: 7. CDR3 coding DNA: TGTGCCAGCAGTTTCCCACAGGGGGCGCGGGAGACCCAGTACTTC. The encoded protein is CASSFPQGARETQYF.

The chain links TRBV9 to TRBJ2-3, with 9 bases lining up with TRBD2. Looked up from germline, CDR1 is SGDLS and CDR2 is YYNGEE. The CDR3 contains 16 residues. With 1 base clipped from V and 3 bases from J, the junction kept 6 bases outside the gene matches. DNA for the CDR3: TGTGCCAGCAGCGTATACGGTAGCGGGAGTACAGATACGCAGTATTTT. This codes for CASSVYGSGSTDTQYF.

The gene calls are TRBV5-1 and TRBJ2-1; 8 bases fit TRBD2. The CDR3 has 17 amino acids. Germline V lookup: CDR1 SGHRS, CDR2 YFSETQ. Trimming at V came to 1 base and at J to 0 bases, leaving 6 bases not matched to a gene. The CDR3 region has the DNA TGCGCCAGCAGCTTGAGTAGCGGGGTTAGCTCCTACAATGAGCAGTTCTTC. The encoded protein is CASSLSSGVSSYNEQFF. The full variable domain, with the rest looked up from reference TRBV5-1 and TRBJ2-1, is KAGVTQTPRYLIKTRGQQVTLSCSPISGHRSVSWYQQTPGQGLQFLFEYFSETQRNKGNFPGRFSGRQFSNSRSEMNVSTLELGDSALYLCASSLSSGVSSYNEQFFGPGTRLTVL.

The chain carries TRBV15 and TRBJ1-1; possible D gene TRBD1, 6 bases. In germline, CDR1 is LNHNV, CDR2 YYDKDF (reference sequence). The CDR3 runs to 13 residues. Trimming cost V 1 base and J 11 bases, with 14 bases left between them. The CDR3 loop is CATSRGGERGAFF. The DNA for the CDR3 is TGTGCCACCAGCAGAGGAGGCGAAAGGGGGGCTTTCTTT.

The V call is TRBV11-1, the J call TRBJ1-2; D gene uncertain. The CDR3 contains 13 residues. V gave up 0 bases and J gave up 3 bases, with 5 bases separating them. Per the germline V gene, CDR1 is SGHAT and CDR2 is FQDESV (reference sequence). CDR3: CASSLAPDYGYTF. CDR3 DNA: TGTGCCAGCAGCTTAGCGCCAGACTATGGCTACACCTTC. Full variable domain (rest looked up from reference TRBV11-1 and TRBJ1-2): EAEVAQSPRYKITEKSQAVAFWCDPISGHATLYWYRQILGQGPELLVQFQDESVVDDSQLPKDRFSAERLKGVDSTLKIQPAELGDSAMYLCASSLAPDYGYTFGSGTRLTVV.

The V and J genes are TRBV2 and TRBJ1-1; a possible D gene is TRBD1 (5 bases). V lost 5 bases to trimming and J lost 2 bases, with 9 bases between them. This CDR3 comprises 13 residues. Germline-derived CDR1 and CDR2 are SNHLY and FYNNEI. CDR3: CASSQGLNTEAFF. CDR3 in DNA: TGTGCCAGCAGTCAGGGATTAAACACTGAAGCTTTCTTT. Based on the CDR3 plus reference TRBV2 and TRBJ1-1, the full variable domain is EPEVTQTPSHQVTQMGQEVILRCVPISNHLYFYWYRQILGQKVEFLVSFYNNEISEKSEIFDDQFSVERPDGSNFTLKIRSTKLEDSAMYFCASSQGLNTEAFFGQGTRLTVV.

This chain joins TRBV7-2 and TRBJ2-2, with 13 bases fitting TRBD2. V lost 7 bases, J lost 6 bases, and 8 bases stayed unmatched. CDR1 is SGHTA, CDR2 FQGNSA, per germline. The CDR3 sequence is 16 residues long. Here the CDR3 reads CASNLLGTSGAGELFF. DNA for the CDR3: TGTGCCAGCAACCTACTAGGGACTAGCGGGGCCGGGGAGCTGTTTTTT.

V is TRBV20-1 and J is TRBJ1-4, with 7 bases identical to TRBD1. The junction had 11 bases not matched to a gene; V was cut back by 3 bases and J by 7 bases. CDR1 and CDR2 (germline): DFQATT, SNEGSKA (reference sequence). The CDR3 contains 15 residues. The CDR3 sequence: CSASQGQVRGEKLFF. The CDR3 DNA sequence: TGCAGTGCTAGTCAAGGACAGGTGCGAGGTGAAAAACTGTTTTTT.

This chain links TRBV28 with TRBJ1-1; TRBD1 matches 7 bases. This CDR3 has 14 amino acids. V shed 4 bases and J 6 bases; nucleotides not matched to a gene: 8. From germline, CDR1 is MDHEN and CDR2 SYDVKM. The CDR3 DNA follows: TGTGCCAGCAGTTCGACAGGGAGAGTCGCTGAAGCTTTCTTT. Residues: CASSSTGRVAEAFF.

This rearrangement joins TRBV28 to TRBJ2-7, with 7 positions matching TRBD2. CDR3 length: 14 residues. V lost 6 bases and J lost 7; bases outside the gene matches: 12. The V gene's germline CDR1 is MDHEN and CDR2 SYDVKM. CDR3 loop: CASSAYWGGEEQYF. The CDR3 DNA reads as TGTGCCAGCAGCGCATATTGGGGGGGAGAAGAGCAGTACTTC.

J is TRBJ2-2 and V is TRBV29-1, with D possibly TRBD2 on 6 matching bases. The CDR3 contains 13 residues. V was clipped by 5 bases and J by 5 bases, with 12 bases between them. Germline V gene data show CDR1 as SQVTM and CDR2 as ANQGSEA. CDR3 coding DNA: TGCAGCGTTACTCGGGAGTTTACCGGGGAGCTGTTTTTT. Translation: CSVTREFTGELFF.

The chain couples TRBV10-3 to TRBJ2-1, with 8 bases fitting TRBD1. Germline CDR1 reads ENHRY; CDR2 reads SYGVKD. Unmatched junction bases numbered 7, after V lost 10 bases and J lost 11 bases. The CDR3 contains 11 residues. The CDR3 region has the DNA TGTGCCACTCAAGACAGGGGTCAGCAGTTCTTC. This sequence encodes CATQDRGQQFF.

The chain has TRBV5-1 and TRBJ2-7; unclear D gene. V was pared by 4 bases and J by 4 bases, with 15 bases between. The CDR3 has 14 amino acids. Germline V lookup: CDR1 SGHRS, CDR2 YFSETQ. CDR3 protein: CASSLTGSSYEQYF. The CDR3, as DNA: TGCGCCAGCAGCCTAACCGGGTCCTCATACGAGCAGTACTTC.

The chain is built from TRBV15 and TRBJ2-7; D is possibly TRBD2 (5 bases). The germline CDR1 and CDR2 sequences are LNHNV and YYDKDF (reference sequence). The CDR3 sequence is 11 residues long. The V gene lost 6 bases and the J gene lost 7 bases, with 10 bases spanning the gap. In DNA form, the CDR3 reads TGTGCCACCAGGGACTCCCAGGAGCAGTACTTC. Residues: CATRDSQEQYF.

The chain carries TRBV11-2 and TRBJ2-2; maybe TRBD1 (6 bases). This CDR3 is built from 13 residues. The germline V and J ends were trimmed by 7 bases and 8 bases, with 14 bases remaining between them. Germline V gives CDR1 SGHAT, CDR2 FQNNGV. As DNA, the CDR3 is TGTGCCAGCACTAAGGGGGTTTTGGGGGAGCTGTTTTTT. This translates into CASTKGVLGELFF.

CDR3 bases: TGTGCCACCAGCAGTCCCCGGGGGGAGACAGGGGGCCGGTACGAGCAGTACTTC. Protein product: CATSSPRGETGGRYEQYF. The chain combines TRBV15 with TRBJ2-7, with 10 bases lining up with TRBD1. CDR1 and CDR2 (germline): LNHNV, YYDKDF (reference sequence). With 3 bases clipped from V and 4 bases from J, the junction kept 15 bases outside the gene matches. The CDR3 is 18 amino acids.

CDR3 nucleotide sequence: TGTGCCAGCAGCCCTAGATTTCTCAGTGCCCGAGGAGAGACCCAGTACTTC. Protein product: CASSPRFLSARGETQYF. The rearrangement uses TRBV3-1 (or the pseudogene TRBV3-2) and TRBJ2-5; D gene unclear. The V end lost 4 bases, the J end lost 4 bases, and 22 bases lay between the germline ends. The CDR3 spans 17 residues. Per germline, CDR1 LGHDT and CDR2 YNNKEL (reference sequence).

This clone was observed once. The chain joins TRBV18 to TRBJ1-2; the D is unclear. V was pared by 0 bases and J by 3 bases, with 8 bases between. CDR3 length: 14 residues. CDR1 and CDR2 from the germline V gene are KGHSH and LQKENI. The DNA for the CDR3 is TGTGCCAGCTCACCACCGGGCACGTACTATGGCTACACCTTC. This gives the protein CASSPPGTYYGYTF.

The chain combines TRBV19 with TRBJ2-1; 8 bases line up with TRBD1. V lost 5 bases and J lost 6; bases outside the gene matches: 6. The CDR3 loop spans 14 amino acids. Germline V gene data show CDR1 as LNHDA and CDR2 as SQIVND (reference sequence). The CDR3 loop is CASSPDRGGNEQFF. DNA for the CDR3: TGTGCCAGTAGTCCAGACAGGGGCGGCAATGAGCAGTTCTTC.

The V and J genes are TRBV2 and TRBJ2-1; 11 bases are shared with TRBD2. CDR1 is SNHLY and CDR2 is FYNNEI in the germline V gene. CDR3 length: 18 residues. Unmatched junction bases numbered 8, after V lost 0 bases and J lost 4 bases. CDR3 in DNA: TGTGCCAGCAGTGAAGCGCTTGGGACTAGCGGCTTTTACAATGAGCAGTTCTTC. Protein product: CASSEALGTSGFYNEQFF.

The chain employs TRBV5-5 and TRBJ2-3, with 9 positions matching TRBD2. V trimming: 4 bases; J trimming: 2 bases; junction bases outside the gene matches: 8. CDR3 size: 16 residues. In germline, CDR1 is SGHKS, CDR2 YYEKEE (reference sequence). The CDR3 loop is CASSTLAGPYTDTQYF. CDR3 nucleotide sequence: TGTGCCAGCAGCACCCTAGCGGGACCTTACACAGATACGCAGTATTTT.

The rearrangement links TRBV7-8 to TRBJ2-3, with D hard to call. This CDR3 is 11 amino acids long. The ends were cut back, 5 bases at V and 6 bases at J, with 6 bases in the middle. Germline V gene lookup returns CDR1 SGHVS and CDR2 FQNEAQ. This CDR3 reads CASSTEDTQYF. Here the CDR3 DNA reads TGTGCCAGCAGCACAGAGGATACGCAGTATTTT.